Shown below are 5 T cell receptor beta chains from a single sample sequenced in a study of Ad26.COV2.S vaccination and SARS-CoV-2 variants. Documented treatment: around 19 received Ad26.COV2.S at low or high dose, single or two shots; 5 received placebo; per-sample allocation not given. Each sample was drawn 63 days after the first injection (of vaccine or placebo). Sequenced by immunoSEQ multiplex PCR; TCRdb stores in-frame clones only, minus some. This table has 500,000 or so clones, nearly 90% appearing once. The source material was peripheral blood, sampled in a trial of Ad26.COV2.S vaccine versus placebo. The origin of the receptors is a person between 18 and 60 years old who received the Ad26.COV2.S COVID-19 vaccine or a placebo.

The chain combines TRBV19 with TRBJ2-2; no definite D call. Trimming left V 3 bases short and J 5 bases short, with 10 bases between. The CDR3 sequence is 14 residues long. Germline V gives CDR1 LNHDA, CDR2 SQIVND (reference sequence). The CDR3 bases are TGTGCCAGTAGTATGAAGGGTGAAACCGGGGAGCTGTTTTTT. This encodes CASSMKGETGELFF.

Only one count was recorded for this clone. V usage is TRBV19 and J usage is TRBJ1-3; D is possibly TRBD1 (6 bases). The germline V and J ends were trimmed by 6 bases and 0 bases, with 15 bases remaining between them. Germline V CDR1 and CDR2: LNHDA, SQIVND (reference sequence). The CDR3 length is 16 residues. The CDR3 nucleotides read TGTGCCAGTAGGCCAGGGGATGGACCCTCTGGAAACACCATATATTTT. Translation gives CASRPGDGPSGNTIYF.

The chain joins TRBV9 to TRBJ2-1, with 11 bases matching TRBD2. The CDR3 sequence is 15 residues long. Germline CDR1 is SGDLS and CDR2 is YYNGEE. With V trimmed by 6 bases and J by 4 bases, 6 bases remained unmatched. The CDR3 spells CASTLSSGRYNEQFF. In DNA, the CDR3 is TGTGCCAGCACCCTTTCTAGCGGGAGGTACAATGAGCAGTTCTTC. Drawing the rest from reference TRBV9 and TRBJ2-1, the complete variable domain is DSGVTQTPKHLITATGQRVTLRCSPRSGDLSVYWYQQSLDQGLQFLIQYYNGEERAKGNILERFSAQQFPDLHSELNLSSLELGDSALYFCASTLSSGRYNEQFFGPGTRLTVL.

The chain is built from TRBV7-8 and TRBJ1-5; weak D call: TRBD1 (5 bases). The CDR3 totals 13 residues. In germline, CDR1 is SGHVS, CDR2 FQNEAQ. The V gene lost 6 bases and the J gene lost 4 bases, with 10 bases spanning the gap. CDR3 protein: CASSRDRNQPQHF. The DNA of the CDR3 is TGTGCCAGCAGTCGTGACAGAAATCAGCCCCAGCATTTT.

This clone showed up just once. The V call is TRBV11-2, the J call TRBJ1-4; D might be TRBD1 (6 bases). The CDR3 length is 14 residues. Trimming pared 5 bases from V and 5 bases from J, leaving 12 bases between. Germline V gives CDR1 SGHAT, CDR2 FQNNGV. CDR3 coding DNA: TGTGCCAGCAGCCGAGACAGGCGGAATGAAAAACTGTTTTTT. Translated: CASSRDRRNEKLFF.